This passage covers 8 T cell receptor beta chains from one sample sequenced in a study of shared clonotypes between healthy human individuals. CD45RO-negative, CCR7-positively selected cells formed the naive CD8 fraction, excluding terminally differentiated effector memory CD45RA+ cells. Clones were sequenced by immunoSEQ multiplex PCR, and TCRdb holds only the in-frame ones, with some missing. The sample includes around 2.1 million clones, roughly 91% seen only once; the top ten take 1.5% to 2%. Sample: naive CD8+ T cells from PBMCs. The receptors derive from a young man in good health. Some clones in this sample may be carry-over from other donors' samples.

The J gene is TRBJ2-7, the V gene TRBV7-9; TRBD2 aligns across 12 bases. J lost 6 bases, V lost 6 bases, and 6 bases had no gene match. CDR3 length: 14 amino acids. Germline V gene data show CDR1 as SEHNR and CDR2 as FQNEAQ (reference sequence). CDR3: CASSSTSGSSEQYF. The CDR3 DNA reads TGTGCCAGCAGTTCGACTAGCGGGAGCTCCGAGCAGTACTTC.

The chain combines TRBV9 with TRBJ2-5; 9 bases are a match to TRBD2. V was clipped by 1 base and J by 4 bases; unmatched bases: 20. The germline V gene encodes CDR1 SGDLS and CDR2 YYNGEE. The CDR3 contains 20 residues. The CDR3, as DNA: TGTGCCAGCAGCGTACCTGTGGGGGCTAGCGGGACCCCCTGGGGAGAGACCCAGTACTTC. Encoded protein: CASSVPVGASGTPWGETQYF.

The rearrangement uses TRBV18 and TRBJ2-7; TRBD1 might be the D (7 bases). V lost 4 bases and J 5 bases, leaving 15 bases between the germline ends. Germline-derived CDR1 and CDR2 are KGHSH and LQKENI. The CDR3 is 14 residues long. The CDR3 loop is CASSRDARGDEQYF. The CDR3 nucleotides are TGTGCCAGCTCACGGGACGCCAGGGGGGACGAGCAGTACTTC.

Details on this clone: This same CDR3 is encoded by further DNA sequences in the sample. The rearrangement links TRBV27 to TRBJ1-3, with D tentatively TRBD1 (6 bases). This CDR3 region has 15 residues. Germline V gene sequence: CDR1 MNHEY, CDR2 SMNVEV (reference sequence). V was trimmed by 0 bases and J by 0 bases, leaving 6 bases between them. In nucleotides, the CDR3 is TGTGCCAGCAGTTTATCCAGGGGCTCTGGAAACACCATATATTTT. It encodes CASSLSRGSGNTIYF.

The V call is TRBV6-5, the J call TRBJ2-5; 8 bases fit TRBD1. Germline CDR1 and CDR2: MNHEY and SVGAGI. V was clipped by 10 bases and J by 2 bases; unmatched bases: 9. CDR3 length equals 14 residues. CDR3 in amino acids: CATRQGTHQETQYF. The CDR3 DNA follows: TGTGCCACCAGACAGGGGACTCATCAAGAGACCCAGTACTTC.

This CDR3 is CSVTGTQRNYGYTF. CDR3 bases: TGCAGCGTTACCGGGACCCAGAGGAACTATGGCTACACCTTC. This chain links TRBV29-1 with TRBJ1-2, with TRBD1 as a possible D gene (5 bases). The CDR3 sequence is 14 residues long. The germline V gene has CDR1 SQVTM and CDR2 ANQGSEA. The V and J ends lost 5 bases and 2 bases respectively, with 15 bases between them.

V usage is TRBV5-6 and J usage is TRBJ1-2; 7 bases align to TRBD1. The germline V gene has CDR1 SGHDT and CDR2 YYEEEE. V shed 4 bases, J shed 8 bases, and the junction held 8 bases outside the gene matches. The CDR3 consists of 13 residues. The CDR3 loop reads CASSPTGFWGYTF. The CDR3, as DNA: TGTGCCAGCAGCCCGACAGGGTTCTGGGGCTACACCTTC. Using reference TRBV5-6 and TRBJ1-2 for the parts outside the CDR3, the full variable domain is DAGVTQSPTHLIKTRGQQVTLRCSPKSGHDTVSWYQQALGQGPQFIFQYYEEEERQRGNFPDRFSGHQFPNYSSELNVNALLLGDSALYLCASSPTGFWGYTFGSGTRLTVV.

This chain connects TRBV7-9 to TRBJ2-5; D may be TRBD1 (5 bases). Looked up from germline, CDR1 is SEHNR and CDR2 is FQNEAQ (reference sequence). The CDR3 loop spans 13 amino acids. The V end lost 5 bases, the J end lost 1 base, and 8 bases lay between the germline ends. The CDR3 region is CASSLDTQETQYF. The CDR3 nucleotides are TGTGCCAGCAGCCTGGACACCCAAGAGACCCAGTACTTC.